This passage covers 13 T cell receptor beta chains from one sample sequenced in a study of blood T cell repertoires in COVID-19. Sequenced by immunoSEQ multiplex PCR; TCRdb stores in-frame clones only, minus some. Of 90,000 to 130,000 clones listed, approximately 88% are singletons. The sequencing input was peripheral blood. These receptors were collected from a human donor in a cohort sampled during active COVID-19.

The chain recombines TRBV5-1 with TRBJ2-3; D is uncertain. CDR1 is SGHRS and CDR2 is YFSETQ in the germline V gene. Deletions cut 3 bases from V and 6 bases from J, with 17 bases between. The CDR3 loop spans 15 amino acids. CDR3 bases: TGCGCCAGCAGCTCAGGTACAACAGCAATTGATACGCAGTATTTT. Protein sequence: CASSSGTTAIDTQYF.

J is TRBJ1-3 and V is TRBV6-5, with D unclear. V was clipped by 7 bases and J by 0 bases, with 7 bases between them. Germline CDR1 is MNHEY and CDR2 is SVGAGI. This CDR3 is 13 amino acids long. DNA for the CDR3: TGTGCCAGCATGACAAGCTCTGGAAACACCATATATTTT. It translates to CASMTSSGNTIYF.

In nucleotides, the CDR3 is TGCGCCAGCAGTGGGACAGGGGACTATGGCTACACCTTC. This sequence encodes CASSGTGDYGYTF. The genes are TRBV10-2 and TRBJ1-2; 9 bases match TRBD1. Germline-derived CDR1 and CDR2 are WSHSY and SAAADI. The CDR3 length is 13 residues. V was pared by 4 bases and J by 3 bases, with 0 bases of the junction left unmatched.

V and J are TRBV19 and TRBJ2-2; D may be TRBD1 (5 bases). The CDR3 loop spans 14 amino acids. CDR1 LNHDA and CDR2 SQIVND come from the germline V gene (reference sequence). The V end lost 5 bases, the J end lost 3 bases, and 10 bases lay between the germline ends. CDR3 DNA: TGTGCCAGTAGTTCAGGGTTAGACACCGGGGAGCTGTTTTTT. This encodes CASSSGLDTGELFF.

The chain combines TRBV14 with TRBJ2-3; 9 nucleotides line up with TRBD2. Germline CDR1 SGHDN, CDR2 FVKESK. The length of the CDR3 is 15 residues. V was clipped by 1 base and J by 5 bases; unmatched bases: 4. The CDR3 coding sequence is TGTGCCAGCAGCCAAGGCGGGAGGGCCGGAGATACGCAGTATTTT. Its translation is CASSQGGRAGDTQYF.

This rearrangement joins TRBV19 to TRBJ1-5; 7 bases are shared with TRBD1. The J segment lost 9 bases and the V segment lost 6 bases, leaving 14 bases of the junction unmatched. The CDR3 spans 15 residues. The V gene's germline CDR1 is LNHDA and CDR2 SQIVND (reference sequence). Written as DNA, the CDR3 is TGTGCCAGTAGCTACAGGGGCGGCCCCGGAGGGCCCCAGCATTTT. This sequence encodes CASSYRGGPGGPQHF.

This chain connects TRBV2 to TRBJ1-5, with TRBD1 as a possible D gene (5 bases). Germline CDR1 is SNHLY and CDR2 is FYNNEI. The CDR3 contains 15 residues. V was shortened by 7 bases and J by 0 bases, with 13 bases between the two germline ends. In DNA, the CDR3 is TGTGCCAGCACTTCGCAGGGCTATAGCAATCAGCCCCAGCATTTT. This encodes CASTSQGYSNQPQHF.

The chain has TRBV3-1 (or the pseudogene TRBV3-2) and TRBJ2-7, with TRBD1 identical over 10 bases. The CDR3 contains 15 residues. Germline lookup yields CDR1 LGHDT and CDR2 YNNKEL (reference sequence). V lost 4 bases to trimming and J lost 5 bases; unmatched junction nucleotides: 8. The CDR3 coding sequence is TGTGCCAGCAGCCTTACCGGGACAGGGGACCACGAGCAGTACTTC. The encoded protein is CASSLTGTGDHEQYF.

The chain joins TRBV6-4 to TRBJ2-7, with 7 bases aligning to TRBD1. The CDR3 sequence is 15 residues long. With V trimmed by 5 bases and J by 2 bases, 9 bases remained unmatched. From germline, CDR1 is MRHNA and CDR2 SNTAGT. The CDR3 region has the DNA TGTGCCAGCAGTCTCCCCGGGACAGCCACCTACGAGCAGTACTTC. Its protein is CASSLPGTATYEQYF.

This chain uses TRBV5-6 with TRBJ2-1, with TRBD1 identical over 7 bases. CDR1 and CDR2 (germline): SGHDT, YYEEEE. V shed 3 bases and J 7 bases; nucleotides not matched to a gene: 4. The CDR3 covers 13 residues. CDR3: CASSSTGLNEQFF. The CDR3 region has the DNA TGTGCCAGCAGCTCGACAGGGTTAAATGAGCAGTTCTTC.

The chain uses TRBV7-6 and TRBJ2-7, with D tentatively TRBD1 (5 bases). Germline V gene lookup returns CDR1 SGHVS and CDR2 FNYEAQ. Trimming left V 3 bases short and J 2 bases short, with 11 bases between. This CDR3 is 14 amino acids long. The CDR3 here is CASSLTVGTYEQYF. CDR3 DNA sequence: TGTGCCAGCAGCTTGACAGTTGGAACCTACGAGCAGTACTTC.

The V and J genes are TRBV6-5 and TRBJ2-7; 8 positions agree with TRBD1. Germline trimming cut 0 bases from V and 2 bases from J; bases unmatched to any gene: 3. The length of the CDR3 is 15 residues. The V gene's germline CDR1 is MNHEY and CDR2 SVGAGI. The CDR3 DNA reads TGTGCCAGCAGTTACTCTGGACAGGGTACCTACGAGCAGTACTTC. Protein: CASSYSGQGTYEQYF.

This chain joins TRBV19 and TRBJ1-1, with 8 bases lining up with TRBD1. Per germline, CDR1 LNHDA and CDR2 SQIVND (reference sequence). V lost 3 bases, J lost 1 base, and 4 bases stayed unmatched. CDR3 length: 15 amino acids. The chain's CDR3 is CASSIFGQGNTEAFF. The CDR3 region has the DNA TGTGCCAGTAGTATCTTCGGACAGGGGAACACTGAAGCTTTCTTT.